This T cell receptor (beta chain) was sequenced for a study of blood T cells in healthy people across ages. A sample-barcoded 5' primer and a J-beta primer mix were used in a second PCR of roughly 6 to 11 cycles. TCRdb re-analysed the 5' RACE reads in MiXCR, keeping a single row per CDR3 protein. Of about 1.6 million distinct CDR3 sequences in the sample, 30% to 35% are singletons; the top ten hold roughly 10%. This clonotype turned up a few times. Germline loops: CDR1 SGHTA, CDR2 FQGNSA. Trimming removed 5 bases from V and 2 bases from J, with 14 bases in between. CDR3 length: 15 residues. Per sample, no less than 5.5 micrograms of total RNA were extracted.

This rearrangement joins TRBV7-2 to TRBJ2-3; the D gene is possibly TRBD1 (5 bases). Sequencing was carried out using blood. This TCR came from a woman aged 25 to 39 in good health. CDR3 in amino acids: CASSPTEAFTDTQYF. CDR3 bases: TGTGCCAGCAGCCCGACAGAGGCGTTCACAGATACGCAGTATTTT.